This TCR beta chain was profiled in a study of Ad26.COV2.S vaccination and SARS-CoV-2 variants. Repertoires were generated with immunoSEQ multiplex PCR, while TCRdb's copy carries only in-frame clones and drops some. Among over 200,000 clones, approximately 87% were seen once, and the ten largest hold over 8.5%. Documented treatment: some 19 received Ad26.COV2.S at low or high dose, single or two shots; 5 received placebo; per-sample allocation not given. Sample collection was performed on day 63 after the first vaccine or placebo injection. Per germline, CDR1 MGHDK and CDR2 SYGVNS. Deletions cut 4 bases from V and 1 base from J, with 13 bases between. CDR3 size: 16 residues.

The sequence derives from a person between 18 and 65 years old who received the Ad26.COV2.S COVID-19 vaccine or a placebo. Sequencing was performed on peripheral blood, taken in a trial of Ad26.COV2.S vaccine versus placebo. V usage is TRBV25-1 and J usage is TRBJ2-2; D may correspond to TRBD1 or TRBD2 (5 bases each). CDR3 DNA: TGTGCCAGCAGTGTTGGGGACCGAGGGAACACCGGGGAGCTGTTTTTT. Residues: CASSVGDRGNTGELFF.